The clone carrying this TCR beta chain was detected once. Its antigen is not identified. The data were obtained in a study of cytomegalovirus exposure and HLA in healthy donors. For the study at large: Inside one of the first data releases sat around 77 million unique TCRs taken from HLA-typed donors. Study-level findings and limits: In a later analysis, V- and J-gene trimming of beta chains associated with a DCLRE1C missense variant, replicated independently. Most TCR beta V segments were productive about 90% or about 30% of the time in an earlier analysis. In a later analysis, at a false discovery rate of 0.05, under 20,000 TCR beta sequences were associated with HLA alleles.

60 Vbeta and 13 Jbeta primers were used in PCR. Sequenced by immunoSEQ multiplex PCR; TCRdb stores in-frame clones only, minus some. This table has 150,000 to 200,000 clones, 65% to 80% appearing once. The clonotype was recovered from a male donor in good health and CMV-seronegative. The material sequenced was PBMCs.

CDR3 loop: CASSTTASSYNSPLHF. In DNA form, the CDR3 reads TGTGCCAGCAGCACGACAGCGAGCTCCTATAATTCACCCCTCCACTTT. The chain has TRBV7-8 and TRBJ1-6; maybe TRBD1 (5 bases). Trimming cost V 5 bases and J 0 bases, with 11 bases left between them. The CDR3 loop spans 16 amino acids. Germline loops: CDR1 SGHVS, CDR2 FQNEAQ.